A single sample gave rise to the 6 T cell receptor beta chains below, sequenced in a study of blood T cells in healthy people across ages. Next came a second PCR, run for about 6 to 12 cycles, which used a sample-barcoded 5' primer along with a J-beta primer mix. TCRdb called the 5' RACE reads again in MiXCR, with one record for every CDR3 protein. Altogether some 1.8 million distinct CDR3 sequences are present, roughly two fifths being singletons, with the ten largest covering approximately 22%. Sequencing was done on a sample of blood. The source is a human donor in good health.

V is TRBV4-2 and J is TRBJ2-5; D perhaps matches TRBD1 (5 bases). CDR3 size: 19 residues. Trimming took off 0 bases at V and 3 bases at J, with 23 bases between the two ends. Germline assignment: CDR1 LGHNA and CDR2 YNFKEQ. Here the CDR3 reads CASSQDFYRGLGVEETQYF. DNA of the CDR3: TGTGCCAGCAGCCAAGATTTTTATCGCGGCTTAGGGGTAGAAGAGACCCAGTACTTC.

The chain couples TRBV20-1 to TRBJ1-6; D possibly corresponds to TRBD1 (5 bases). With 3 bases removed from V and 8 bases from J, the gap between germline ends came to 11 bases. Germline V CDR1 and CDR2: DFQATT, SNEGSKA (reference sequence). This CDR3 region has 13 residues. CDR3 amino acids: CSASTGDHSPLHF. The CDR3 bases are TGCAGTGCTAGTACTGGGGACCATTCACCCCTCCACTTT.

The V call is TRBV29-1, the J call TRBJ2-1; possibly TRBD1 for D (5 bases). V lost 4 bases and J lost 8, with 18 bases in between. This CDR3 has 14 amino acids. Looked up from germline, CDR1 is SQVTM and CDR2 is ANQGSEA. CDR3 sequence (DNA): TGCAGCGTTGTAGGGGCCAAGCTCGCGGATGAGCAGTTCTTC. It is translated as CSVVGAKLADEQFF.

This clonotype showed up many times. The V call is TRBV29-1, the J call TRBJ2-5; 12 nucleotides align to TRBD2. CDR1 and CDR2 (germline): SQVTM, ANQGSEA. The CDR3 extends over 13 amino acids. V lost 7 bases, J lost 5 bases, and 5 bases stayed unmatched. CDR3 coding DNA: TGCAGCGCCTGGACTAGCGGGGTGGAGACCCAGTACTTC. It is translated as CSAWTSGVETQYF.

The CDR3: CATSDLVGEGGAYNEQFF. Written as DNA, the CDR3 is TGTGCCACCAGTGATTTAGTCGGCGAAGGGGGCGCCTACAATGAGCAGTTCTTC. This sequence joins TRBV24-1 and TRBJ2-1; 7 bases fit TRBD1. Trimming removed 1 base from V and 2 bases from J; junction bases left unmatched: 10. CDR1 and CDR2 (germline): KGHDR, SFDVKD. The CDR3 length is 18 residues.

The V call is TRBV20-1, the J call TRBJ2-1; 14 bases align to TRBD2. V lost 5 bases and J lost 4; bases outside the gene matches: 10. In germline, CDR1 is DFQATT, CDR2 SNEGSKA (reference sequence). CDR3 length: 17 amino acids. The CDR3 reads CSAGLAGGPTDYNEQFF. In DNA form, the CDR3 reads TGCAGTGCTGGACTAGCGGGGGGCCCTACAGATTACAATGAGCAGTTCTTC.